This TCR beta chain was obtained from a study of shared clonotypes between healthy human individuals. Tens of millions of PBMCs served as the genomic DNA source for unsorted samples. Running of the assay took place at deep level. This table comes from immunoSEQ multiplex PCR, and its TCRdb copy is limited to in-frame clones, with some not included. The sample lists about 510,000 clones, 75% to 80% occurring once. This clone was counted between two and nine times. The clonotype originates from a woman aged 40-49 years in good health. Some clones in this sample may be carry-over from other donors' samples. The specimen sequenced was PBMCs.

DNA for the CDR3: TGTGCCAGCAGCTTGTTACCACAGATGGTTAATGAAAAACTGTTTTTT. It codes for CASSLLPQMVNEKLFF. V and J are TRBV5-6 and TRBJ1-4, with no clear D. Trimming stripped 1 base from V and 4 bases from J, with 14 bases between. Looked up from germline, CDR1 is SGHDT and CDR2 is YYEEEE. The length of the CDR3 is 16 residues. Supplemented by reference TRBV5-6 and TRBJ1-4, the full variable domain reads DAGVTQSPTHLIKTRGQQVTLRCSPKSGHDTVSWYQQALGQGPQFIFQYYEEEERQRGNFPDRFSGHQFPNYSSELNVNALLLGDSALYLCASSLLPQMVNEKLFFGSGTQLSVL.